Presented here are 14 T cell receptor beta chains from one specimen sequenced in a study of T cell responses to AZD1222 COVID-19 vaccine. Repertoires were generated with immunoSEQ multiplex PCR, while TCRdb's copy carries only in-frame clones and drops some. The repertoire consists of some 130,000 clones, with approximately 92% occurring once and the leading ten covering around 7.1%. The material was peripheral blood, obtained 28 days after the second AZD1222 dose. The receptors come from an adult who received the AZD1222 COVID-19 vaccine.

This chain connects TRBV5-8 to TRBJ1-1, with no clear D. The CDR3 sequence is 12 residues long. Between the trimmed V and J ends, which lost 4 bases and 5 bases, there was a span of 9 bases. The V gene's germline CDR1 is SGHTS and CDR2 YDEGEE. CDR3 region: CASSLSWTEAFF. As DNA, the CDR3 is TGTGCCAGCAGCCTTTCTTGGACTGAAGCTTTCTTT.

This sequence joins TRBV28 and TRBJ1-2, with D uncertain. CDR3 length: 13 amino acids. V lost 6 bases and J 2 bases, leaving 10 bases between the germline ends. Germline V gives CDR1 MDHEN, CDR2 SYDVKM. This CDR3 is CASRADMNYGYTF. The CDR3 DNA is TGTGCCAGCAGGGCGGATATGAACTATGGCTACACCTTC.

CDR3 loop: CASKVGLAKNIQYF. CDR3 sequence (DNA): TGTGCCAGCAAAGTAGGGCTAGCCAAAAACATTCAGTACTTC. The chain couples TRBV6-5 to TRBJ2-4; D gene ambiguous. V gave up 7 bases and J gave up 0 bases, with 10 bases separating them. CDR3 length equals 14 residues. The germline gives CDR1 MNHEY, CDR2 SVGAGI.

The chain recombines TRBV12-3 or TRBV12-4 with TRBJ2-3, with a tentative D call TRBD2 (5 bases). Deletions cut 2 bases from V and 6 bases from J, with 9 bases between. This CDR3 contains 13 residues. The CDR3 coding sequence is TGTGCCAGCAGTTTATCCGGGGTGGATACGCAGTATTTT. The encoded protein is CASSLSGVDTQYF.

The V and J genes are TRBV4-2 and TRBJ1-1; no firm D call. Germline V gives CDR1 LGHNA, CDR2 YNFKEQ. V gave up 2 bases and J gave up 1 base, with 2 bases separating them. This CDR3 has 12 amino acids. CDR3 nucleotide sequence: TGTGCCAGCAGCCAACAGAACACTGAAGCTTTCTTT. Protein product: CASSQQNTEAFF.

The rearrangement links TRBV5-1 to TRBJ2-5; TRBD2 matches 14 bases. CDR1 and CDR2 (germline): SGHRS, YFSETQ. This CDR3 is built from 18 residues. The V segment lost 0 bases and the J segment 7 bases; nucleotides outside the gene matches: 11. The CDR3 DNA reads as TGCGCCAGCAGCTTGGGGACTAGCGGGGGGACGCCACGGGCGACCCAGTACTTC. This sequence encodes CASSLGTSGGTPRATQYF.

This chain connects TRBV7-8 to TRBJ2-1; D perhaps matches TRBD2 (5 bases). Germline CDR1 reads SGHVS; CDR2 reads FQNEAQ. CDR3 size: 14 residues. The V gene lost 4 bases and the J gene lost 6 bases, with 13 bases spanning the gap. The CDR3 bases are TGTGCCAGCAGCTCCGGCGGGCGGGTCAATGAGCAGTTCTTC. It yields the protein CASSSGGRVNEQFF.

The chain has TRBV7-2 and TRBJ1-1, with 11 bases lining up with TRBD1. Germline lookup yields CDR1 SGHTA and CDR2 FQGNSA. The CDR3 contains 17 residues. V lost 2 bases and J lost 5; bases outside the gene matches: 10. CDR3 nucleotides: TGTGCCAGCAGCTTAATCTGGACAGGGGGCAGGAGGACTGAAGCTTTCTTT. Translation: CASSLIWTGGRRTEAFF.

The chain combines TRBV30 with TRBJ2-1, with unresolved D. The CDR3 spans 14 residues. Germline loops: CDR1 GTSNPN, CDR2 SVGIG (reference sequence). Trimming took off 3 bases at V and 0 bases at J, with 9 bases between the two ends. The CDR3 reads CAWRDASSYNEQFF. DNA of the CDR3: TGTGCCTGGAGGGACGCCAGCTCCTACAATGAGCAGTTCTTC.

The V and J genes are TRBV5-5 and TRBJ2-7; tentatively, D is TRBD2 (5 bases). V lost 1 base and J 6 bases, leaving 17 bases between the germline ends. Germline V gene data show CDR1 as SGHKS and CDR2 as YYEKEE (reference sequence). This CDR3 has 15 amino acids. The CDR3 loop reads CASSLNPGGLFEQYF. CDR3 DNA: TGTGCCAGCAGCTTGAATCCAGGCGGACTGTTCGAGCAGTACTTC.

V and J are TRBV6-5 and TRBJ2-2, with 9 bases lining up with TRBD1. The CDR3 length is 15 residues. J gave up 7 bases and V 6 bases, and 9 bases lay outside the gene matches. Germline lookup yields CDR1 MNHEY and CDR2 SVGAGI. CDR3 residues: CASSPRDRVHGELFF. For the CDR3, the DNA is TGTGCCAGCAGCCCCCGGGACAGGGTGCACGGGGAGCTGTTTTTT.

The V gene is TRBV6-5, the J gene TRBJ2-7; D possibly uses TRBD1 or TRBD2 (6 bases each). This CDR3 comprises 14 residues. Trimming pared 0 bases from V and 4 bases from J, leaving 10 bases between. Germline CDR1 is MNHEY and CDR2 is SVGAGI. The CDR3 loop reads CASSYSTGRYEQYF. The CDR3 DNA sequence: TGTGCCAGCAGTTACTCTACAGGGAGGTACGAGCAGTACTTC.

This chain connects TRBV4-1 to TRBJ2-3; 7 bases map to TRBD1. Germline CDR1 MGHRA, CDR2 YSYEKL. The ends lost 2 bases at V and 4 bases at J; junction bases unmatched: 6. The CDR3 covers 15 residues. CDR3 coding DNA: TGCGCCAGCAGCCAAACACCCACAGGGGCAGATACGCAGTATTTT. Protein sequence: CASSQTPTGADTQYF.

The chain has TRBV14 and TRBJ2-5; TRBD2 matches 8 bases. The CDR3 covers 16 residues. The V and J ends lost 2 bases and 2 bases, in that order; junction bases with no gene match: 7. Germline V gives CDR1 SGHDN, CDR2 FVKESK. In DNA, the CDR3 is TGTGCCAGCAGCCAACTCGCGGGGGGCCTTCAAGAGACCCAGTACTTC. Protein: CASSQLAGGLQETQYF.